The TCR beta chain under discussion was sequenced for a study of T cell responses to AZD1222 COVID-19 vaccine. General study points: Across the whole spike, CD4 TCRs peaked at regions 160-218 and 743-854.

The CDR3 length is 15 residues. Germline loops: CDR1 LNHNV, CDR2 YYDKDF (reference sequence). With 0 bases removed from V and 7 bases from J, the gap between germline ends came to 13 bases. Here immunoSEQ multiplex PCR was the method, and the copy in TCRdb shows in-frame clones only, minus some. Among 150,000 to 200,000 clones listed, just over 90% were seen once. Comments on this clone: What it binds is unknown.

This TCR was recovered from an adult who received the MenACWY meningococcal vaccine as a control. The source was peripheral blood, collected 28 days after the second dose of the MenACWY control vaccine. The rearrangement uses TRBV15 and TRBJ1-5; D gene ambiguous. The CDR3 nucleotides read TGTGCCACCAGCAGAGATGGAGGCTCTCGGCAGCCCCAGCATTTT. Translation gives CATSRDGGSRQPQHF.